A selection of T cell receptor beta chains follows, all from one sample in a study of patients and donors after allogeneic stem cell transplantation. TCRdb recomputed calls from the RT-PCR reads with MiXCR, one row per CDR3 protein. Of some 92,000 distinct CDR3 sequences listed, roughly 50% were seen once; the top ten hold 50% to 75%. The sequencing sample was made of blood, either unsorted or a sorted T cell fraction (not recorded which). The receptors come from a human donor who was either an allogeneic HSCT recipient or a stem cell or donor lymphocyte infusion donor (not recorded which). It is not recorded whose cells these are; they may come from a transplant donor. CDR3s include the opening cysteine and the closing phenylalanine or tryptophan.

j_call,v_call,cdr3_aa
TRBJ1-1,TRBV11-2,CASSLGLGDTEAFF
TRBJ2-7,TRBV6-2/TRBV6-3,CASRGPGLAGREQYF
TRBJ1-3,TRBV6-5,CASSYSVKGAFGNTIYF
TRBJ1-3,TRBV12-3/TRBV12-4,CASRPAASGNTIYF
TRBJ2-5,TRBV3-1,CASSRYVGETQYF
TRBJ1-1,TRBV12-3/TRBV12-4,CASSPGGGQKFYTEAFF
TRBJ1-5,TRBV6-5,CASSSTTEFNQPQHF
TRBJ1-1,TRBV20-1,CSASPLTEMNTEAFF
TRBJ1-3,TRBV18,CASSLGQGAGNTIYF
TRBJ1-2,TRBV11-2,CASSTWTENYGYTF
TRBJ1-1,TRBV5-1,CASSSPGVNTEAFF
TRBJ1-5,TRBV12-3/TRBV12-4,CASSSGPGYNQPQHF
TRBJ1-5,TRBV6-2/TRBV6-3,CASSYRQGLGNQPQHF
TRBJ1-1,TRBV7-2,CASSASPGRTEAFF
TRBJ2-1,TRBV12-3/TRBV12-4,CASRALRDEQFF
TRBJ1-2,TRBV29-1,CSVPDRANGYTF